This TCR beta chain appears in the sequencing data of a study of shared clonotypes between healthy human individuals. Findings and caveats of the study: Sequencing of the sorted subsets was shown by rarefaction to be incomplete despite large depth. Generation probabilities of non-shared clonotypes were lower (relative to those shared by all four donors).

V was clipped by 4 bases and J by 2 bases, with 13 bases between them. The CDR3 is 15 residues long. Germline loops: CDR1 MDHEN, CDR2 SYDVKM. Assay used: immunoSEQ multiplex PCR; TCRdb lists only in-frame clones, some missing. Among over 700,000 clones, just under 75% were seen once, and the ten largest hold approximately 1.7%. Comment on this clone: The antigen remains unidentified.

Sequencing was done on a sample of memory CD4+ T cells sorted from blood. The subset was: CD45RA-negative fraction. The J gene is TRBJ2-3, the V gene TRBV28; D may be TRBD2 (5 bases). The TCR comes from a woman in her 30s in good health. The CDR3: CASSSRLLYTDTQYF. As DNA, the CDR3 is TGTGCCAGCAGTTCGAGACTACTTTACACAGATACGCAGTATTTT.